Described below is a single T cell receptor beta chain sequence and its context. This sample stems from a study of technical replicates of blood from a handful of donors. TCRdb's table, derived via immunoSEQ multiplex PCR, lists solely in-frame clones and lacks some. The table records tens of thousands of clones, 96% of them present only once. The CDR3 spans 17 residues. V was clipped by 3 bases and J by 2 bases; unmatched bases: 9. Germline lookup yields CDR1 SGHKS and CDR2 YYEKEE (reference sequence). Material for sequencing was T cells isolated from PBMCs. The rearrangement links TRBV5-5 to TRBJ2-1, with 9 bases that match TRBD2. The sequence came from a human donor in good health. In DNA, the CDR3 is TGTGCCAGCAGCTGGGGATTGGCGGGAGGGCCCTACAATGAGCAGTTCTTC. Its protein is CASSWGLAGGPYNEQFF.